What follows are 5 T cell receptor beta chains derived from one specimen sequenced in a study of T cell changes during pregnancy in multiple sclerosis (dated by TCRdb to about 2019). Library method: the immunoSEQ multiplex PCR assay. The table was pulled from immuneACCESS by TCRdb, which kept in-frame rearrangements only. Such tables lose some clones; where checked, under half of the loss comes from unresolved V genes, and the rest has no known cause. Present in this sample are about 20,000 clones, 85% to 90% of which were seen just once. The biggest ten clones account for over 9% of the sample. The starting material was CD8+ T cells from peripheral blood mononuclear cells, obtained after pregnancy. These receptors were obtained from a female donor with multiple sclerosis, enrolled in a pregnancy study.

The chain has TRBV4-2 and TRBJ1-1; 7 bases map to TRBD1. This CDR3 spans 15 amino acids. Germline lookup yields CDR1 LGHNA and CDR2 YNFKEQ. With 5 bases clipped from V and 4 bases from J, the junction kept 10 bases outside the gene matches. The CDR3 DNA follows: TGTGCCAGCAGCGATCCCTTTACAGGGGTCACTGAAGCTTTCTTT. It specifies CASSDPFTGVTEAFF.

CDR3 in amino acids: CAISESRTGGVHGYTF. The CDR3 DNA reads TGTGCCATCAGTGAGTCTCGGACAGGGGGCGTTCATGGCTACACCTTC. The chain is built from TRBV10-3 and TRBJ1-2; 11 bases agree with TRBD1. V dropped 0 bases and J dropped 6; count of bases not matched to a gene: 6. Germline values: CDR1 ENHRY, CDR2 SYGVKD. The CDR3 is 16 amino acids.

The V and J genes are TRBV28 and TRBJ1-1, with a tentative D call TRBD1 (6 bases). V lost 5 bases, J lost 0 bases, and 13 bases lay in between. CDR1 MDHEN and CDR2 SYDVKM come from the germline V gene. The CDR3 spans 15 residues. In DNA form, the CDR3 reads TGTGCCAGCAGTCAGAGCAGGGGACTGAACACTGAAGCTTTCTTT. Protein: CASSQSRGLNTEAFF.

This chain joins TRBV4-1 and TRBJ2-5; TRBD2 matches 10 bases. The CDR3 length is 15 residues. Trimming cost V 2 bases and J 2 bases; bases outside gene matches: 2. Germline lookup yields CDR1 MGHRA and CDR2 YSYEKL. The CDR3 sequence: CASSQLAGEQETQYF. For the CDR3, the DNA is TGCGCCAGCAGCCAACTAGCGGGAGAACAAGAGACCCAGTACTTC.

The J gene is TRBJ2-5, the V gene TRBV2; 8 nucleotides match TRBD1. Germline CDR1 is SNHLY and CDR2 is FYNNEI. The CDR3 length is 12 residues. Trimming took 6 bases from V and 3 from J; bases not matched to a gene: 0. The CDR3: CASRDREETQYF. Written as DNA, the CDR3 is TGTGCCAGCAGGGACAGGGAAGAGACCCAGTACTTC.